These 7 T cell receptor beta chains share one sample of origin, sequenced in a study of T-cell memory formation after mild COVID-19. TCRdb passed the 5' RACE reads through MiXCR, listing each CDR3 protein once. The top ten clones hold roughly 14% of a sample with under 450,000 distinct CDR3 sequences, about 22% of them seen once. The sample consisted of PBMCs or a T cell subset sorted from them (not recorded which). The origin of the receptors is an adult woman who had mild COVID-19 (a few samples of this study predate the infection). Cell type and time point are not known.

Notes on this clonotype: The junction does not match germline at one end; this may be a read error. J is TRBJ2-6 and V is TRBV6-6; D ambiguous. The germline gives CDR1 MNHNY, CDR2 SVGAGI (reference sequence). CDR3 length equals 17 residues. DNA of the CDR3: TGTGCCAGCAGTCCCCTACAACGAACCTCTGGCGCCAACGTCCTGACTTTC. Protein: CASSPLQRTSGANVLTF.

The chain uses TRBV6-2 or TRBV6-3 and TRBJ2-1; D possibly corresponds to TRBD1 (6 bases). This CDR3 spans 15 amino acids. Germline CDR1 is MNHEY and CDR2 is SVGEGT. Trimming removed 6 bases at V and 9 bases at J, with 21 bases between. The CDR3 nucleotides read TGTGCCAGCAGACGCAACAGGGATCGTGAGGGTGAGCAGTTCTTC. As protein: CASRRNRDREGEQFF.

The J gene is TRBJ1-2, the V gene TRBV12-3 or TRBV12-4; D possibly corresponds to TRBD1 (5 bases). The V and J ends lost 1 base and 7 bases respectively, with 7 bases between them. The CDR3 has 12 residues. The CDR3 is CASSLGRGGYTF. Written as DNA, the CDR3 is TGTGCCAGCAGTTTAGGAAGGGGTGGCTACACCTTC.

The rearrangement uses TRBV3-1 and TRBJ1-2; 8 positions agree with TRBD1. The CDR3 runs 14 residues. Per the germline V gene, CDR1 is LGHDT and CDR2 is YNNKEL (reference sequence). V was pared by 2 bases and J by 4 bases, with 3 bases of the junction left unmatched. This CDR3 reads CASSQITGGYGYTF. The DNA for the CDR3 is TGTGCCAGCAGCCAAATTACAGGGGGCTATGGCTACACCTTC.

Many counts were recorded for this clonotype. This sequence joins TRBV20-1 and TRBJ2-5; TRBD2 agrees at 8 bases. Germline CDR1 and CDR2: DFQATT and SNEGSKA (reference sequence). Germline trimming cut 2 bases from V and 5 bases from J; bases unmatched to any gene: 7. This CDR3 is 14 amino acids long. The CDR3 sequence: CSARSLAGGETQYF. The CDR3 DNA sequence: TGCAGTGCTAGATCGCTGGCGGGAGGTGAGACCCAGTACTTC.

J is TRBJ2-1 and V is TRBV20-1, with 10 nucleotides matching TRBD2. Germline V gene lookup returns CDR1 DFQATT and CDR2 SNEGSKA (reference sequence). The junction had 11 bases not matched to a gene; V was cut back by 0 bases and J by 0 bases. The CDR3 extends over 19 amino acids. CDR3 bases: TGCAGTGCTAGAGATGAGGTTAGCGGGAGGATTAGCTCCTACAATGAGCAGTTCTTC. This codes for CSARDEVSGRISSYNEQFF.

This clonotype was counted between two and nine times. This chain uses TRBV12-3 or TRBV12-4 with TRBJ2-1; maybe TRBD2 (6 bases). V lost 6 bases and J 9 bases, leaving 18 bases between the germline ends. The CDR3 runs to 14 residues. The CDR3 region has the DNA TGTGCCAGCAGCCCCCCGGAGGGCCGGATTGAGCAGTTCTTC. Translation: CASSPPEGRIEQFF.